This entry features one TCR beta chain sequence. Documented time point: patch test 1, 2 weeks after DPC sensitization. Treatment given: therapeutic diphenylcyclopropenone sensitization with weekly scalp DPC. This CDR3 has 17 amino acids. Germline V gene lookup returns CDR1 LGHNA and CDR2 YSLEER. Trimming at V came to 0 bases and at J to 6 bases, leaving 11 bases not matched to a gene. These data come from a study of human T cells and chemical hapten exposure. One entry per CDR3 protein results from TCRdb running MiXCR on the RACE reads. The sample carries some 120,000 distinct CDR3 sequences, around an eighth recorded once.

The specimen comprised whole blood, sampled in connection with sensitization to the hapten diphenylcyclopropenone (DPC). This receptor was taken from a woman between 50 and 59 years old with alopecia areata. Some clones in this sample may be carry-over from other donors' samples. The rearrangement joins TRBV4-3 to TRBJ2-4, with TRBD2 matching 7 bases. The CDR3: CASSQDSSPVAGNIQYF. CDR3 DNA sequence: TGCGCCAGCAGCCAAGATAGTAGTCCGGTAGCGGGAAACATTCAGTACTTC.